This TCR beta chain was sequenced for a study of shared clonotypes between healthy human individuals. The method was immunoSEQ multiplex PCR; TCRdb's version includes in-frame clones alone and lacks a portion of them. The sample shows over 1.5 million clones, about 98% of them seen only once. Study-wide points: Read depth was anticipated to influence clonotype sharing among donors.

As to this clone: Its antigen remains unknown.

Sequenced: naive CD4+ T cells sorted from blood. Subset defined: CD45RA+ positively selected. The receptor was isolated from a man aged 25 to 40 in good health.

The CDR3 DNA reads TGTGCCAGCAGCTTAGCGGGAGGGACCGAGCAGTACTTC. Its translation: CASSLAGGTEQYF. The rearrangement links TRBV5-4 to TRBJ2-7; 10 bases align to TRBD2. The trim removed 2 bases at V and 6 bases at J, leaving 2 bases unmatched. Germline CDR1 and CDR2: SGHNT and YYREEE (reference sequence). CDR3 length: 13 residues.